Described below is a single T cell receptor (beta chain) sequence and its context. Its antigen is as yet unknown. Here immunoSEQ multiplex PCR was the method, and the copy in TCRdb shows in-frame clones only, minus some. The sample contains 50,000 or so clones, under 90% of which appear only once. This specimen belongs to a study of a mutant IDH1 vaccine in newly diagnosed glioma. As for the study in general: The treated population exhibited a male proportion of roughly 62%, a female proportion of 37.5%, and a mean age of approximately 41 years. Standard pretreatment was either radiotherapy, temozolomide, or, for most, radiochemotherapy with temozolomide.

Time point meaning: week 5, during vaccination. Vaccine doses each comprised 300 ug of mutant IDH1 20-mer peptide, with topical imiquimod. The receptor comes from a woman in her 50s with glioma. Sequencing used PBMCs, obtained from a glioma patient whose treatment included an IDH1 peptide vaccine.

The CDR3 coding sequence is TGTGCCAGCAGTCCACAAGAGACCCAGTACTTC. Its protein is CASSPQETQYF. V usage is TRBV6-6 and J usage is TRBJ2-5; D gene ambiguous. Between the trimmed V and J ends, which lost 5 bases and 2 bases, there was a span of 3 bases. Germline V gives CDR1 MNHNY, CDR2 SVGAGI (reference sequence). The CDR3 has 11 amino acids.